The rows below give T cell receptor beta chains drawn from one sample of a study of shared clonotypes between healthy human individuals. Data came from immunoSEQ multiplex PCR; TCRdb stores just in-frame clones and leaves some out. The sample lists hundreds of thousands of clones; 90% to 95% were seen once. Sample: naive CD8+ T cells sorted from blood. The receptors come from a woman aged 25 to 39 in good health. CDR3s include the opening cysteine and the closing phenylalanine or tryptophan. D genes are given only for firm matches. Not every row has a clone size; where given, it reads once, few, many or a size class.

size	length	V	J	D	CDR3	DNA
once	14	TRBV30	TRBJ2-6	TRBD1	CAWGTGTGANVLTF	TGTGCCTGGGGGACAGGGACTGGGGCCAACGTCCTGACTTTC
.	11	TRBV6-1	TRBJ1-2	.	CASGTNYGYTF	TGTGCCAGCGGGACGAACTATGGCTACACCTTC
.	13	TRBV7-9	TRBJ2-7	.	CASSLAGEGEQYF	TGTGCCAGCAGCTTAGCGGGAGAAGGGGAGCAGTACTTC
.	15	TRBV5-4	TRBJ2-7	TRBD1	CASSTGQGNSYEQYF	TGTGCCAGCAGCACCGGACAGGGTAACTCCTACGAGCAGTACTTC
.	16	TRBV14	TRBJ2-1	TRBD1	CASSQDPTGGYNEQFF	TGTGCCAGCAGCCAAGATCCGACAGGGGGATACAATGAGCAGTTCTTC
.	15	TRBV19	TRBJ2-7	.	CASSHGQTSSYEQYF	TGTGCCAGTAGTCACGGACAGACCAGCTCCTACGAGCAGTACTTC
.	14	TRBV5-1	TRBJ2-1	.	CASRDRDSYNEQFF	TGCGCCAGCCGGGATCGGGACTCCTACAATGAGCAGTTCTTC
.	13	TRBV2	TRBJ2-7	.	CAATRRTAYEQYF	TGTGCCGCCACTAGGCGGACAGCCTACGAGCAGTACTTC
.	13	TRBV5-6	TRBJ2-7	.	CASSLRYSYEQYF	TGTGCCAGCAGCTTGAGATACTCCTACGAGCAGTACTTC
.	15	TRBV7-9	TRBJ2-2	.	CASSLVRGITGELFF	TGTGCCAGCAGCTTAGTTAGGGGAATCACCGGGGAGCTGTTTTTT
.	17	TRBV15	TRBJ2-1	.	CATSTLNSDLGANEQFF	TGTGCCACCAGCACTCTCAATTCCGACCTTGGGGCCAATGAGCAGTTCTTC
.	15	TRBV9	TRBJ2-7	TRBD1	CASSLTGDMLYEQYF	TGTGCCAGCAGCCTTACAGGGGACATGCTTTACGAGCAGTACTTC